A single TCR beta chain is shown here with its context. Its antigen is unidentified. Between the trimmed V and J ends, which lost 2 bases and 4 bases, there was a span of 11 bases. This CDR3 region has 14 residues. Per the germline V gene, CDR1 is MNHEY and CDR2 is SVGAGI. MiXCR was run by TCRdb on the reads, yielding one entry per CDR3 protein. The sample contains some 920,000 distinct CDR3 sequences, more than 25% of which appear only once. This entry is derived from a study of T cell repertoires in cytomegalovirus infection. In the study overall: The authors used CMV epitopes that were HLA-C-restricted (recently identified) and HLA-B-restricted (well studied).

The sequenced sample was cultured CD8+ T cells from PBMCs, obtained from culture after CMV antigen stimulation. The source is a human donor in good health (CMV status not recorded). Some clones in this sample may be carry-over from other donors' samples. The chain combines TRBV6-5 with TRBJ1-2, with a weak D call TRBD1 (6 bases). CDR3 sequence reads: CASSYGGAGYGYTF. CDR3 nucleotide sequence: TGTGCCAGCAGTTACGGGGGGGCCGGCTATGGCTACACCTTC.